One and the same sample provided the 19 T cell receptor beta chains below, sequenced in a study of cytomegalovirus exposure and HLA in healthy donors. In the PCR, 60 Vbeta and 13 Jbeta primers were used. The data were produced by immunoSEQ multiplex PCR, yet TCRdb's version contains in-frame clones alone and is incomplete. This sample has roughly 86,000 clones; around 69% occur once, and the top ten carry 3% to 5%. The sample comprised PBMCs. The source of these receptors is a man aged 25 to 40 in good health and CMV-seronegative.

This clone was detected a few times. The chain links TRBV6-4 to TRBJ2-1; weak D call: TRBD2 (6 bases). The germline CDR1 and CDR2 sequences are MRHNA and SNTAGT. The CDR3 extends over 15 amino acids. Trimming removed 0 bases at V and 2 bases at J, with 8 bases between. As DNA, the CDR3 is TGTGCCAGCAGTGACTCCTCGGGAGCCTACAATGAGCAGTTCTTC. Translated: CASSDSSGAYNEQFF.

This clone occurred a few times. The V call is TRBV4-1, the J call TRBJ1-1; a possible D gene is TRBD1 (5 bases). CDR1 MGHRA and CDR2 YSYEKL come from the germline V gene. The CDR3 totals 18 residues. Trimming cost V 1 base and J 1 base, with 19 bases left between them. The CDR3 DNA sequence: TGCGCCAGCAGCCAAGTACCTCCAGGGCCCGTCCAGAACACTGAAGCTTTCTTT. It yields the protein CASSQVPPGPVQNTEAFF.

The chain has TRBV6-5 and TRBJ2-3; TRBD2 agrees at 9 bases. J gave up 5 bases and V 2 bases, and 5 bases lay outside the gene matches. Looked up from germline, CDR1 is MNHEY and CDR2 is SVGAGI. The CDR3 spans 15 residues. The CDR3 nucleotides read TGTGCCAGCAGTTACGGCGGGAGGGCCGGAGATACGCAGTATTTT. This sequence encodes CASSYGGRAGDTQYF.

This clone was seen only a few times. V is TRBV18 and J is TRBJ2-1; 7 bases line up with TRBD1. The length of the CDR3 is 15 residues. Germline trimming cut 4 bases from V and 5 bases from J; bases unmatched to any gene: 8. Looked up from germline, CDR1 is KGHSH and CDR2 is LQKENI. The CDR3 loop is CASSQTGQQDNEQFF. The CDR3 DNA reads as TGTGCCAGCTCACAAACGGGACAGCAAGACAATGAGCAGTTCTTC.

The V gene is TRBV10-3, the J gene TRBJ1-3; D remains ambiguous. V was shortened by 0 bases and J by 0 bases, with 6 bases between the two germline ends. CDR1 is ENHRY and CDR2 is SYGVKD in the germline V gene. This CDR3 is built from 15 residues. The CDR3 DNA follows: TGTGCCATCAGTGAGTCGAGTAGCTCTGGAAACACCATATATTTT. Residues: CAISESSSSGNTIYF.

The chain is built from TRBV28 and TRBJ1-2; no definite D call. V lost 2 bases and J lost 4, with 11 bases in between. CDR1 MDHEN and CDR2 SYDVKM come from the germline V gene. The CDR3 contains 14 residues. CDR3 protein: CASSLILHPYGYTF. CDR3 nucleotides: TGTGCCAGCAGTTTAATATTACACCCCTATGGCTACACCTTC.

The J gene is TRBJ2-5, the V gene TRBV6-6, with 7 bases matching TRBD1. V trimming: 8 bases; J trimming: 3 bases; junction bases outside the gene matches: 3. Germline CDR1 and CDR2: MNHNY and SVGAGI (reference sequence). This CDR3 is 12 amino acids long. CDR3 amino acids: CASQTGKETQYF. In DNA form, the CDR3 reads TGTGCCAGCCAGACAGGGAAAGAGACCCAGTACTTC.

This clone was detected a few times. This chain connects TRBV9 to TRBJ2-3, with D perhaps matching TRBD1 (6 bases). Trimming took off 4 bases at V and 7 bases at J, with 13 bases between the two ends. Germline V gives CDR1 SGDLS, CDR2 YYNGEE. The CDR3 loop spans 13 amino acids. CDR3 in amino acids: CASSMITGYTQYF. The DNA for the CDR3 is TGTGCCAGCAGCATGATAACAGGGTATACGCAGTATTTT.

V usage is TRBV28 and J usage is TRBJ2-7, with TRBD2 identical over 12 bases. After removal of 4 bases from V and 0 bases from J, the junction contained 7 bases not matched to a gene. CDR3 length: 17 residues. Germline CDR1 MDHEN, CDR2 SYDVKM. The CDR3 region is CASSYRLAGESSYEQYF. DNA of the CDR3: TGTGCCAGCAGTTACCGACTAGCGGGAGAATCCTCCTACGAGCAGTACTTC.

This chain connects TRBV27 to TRBJ2-1; 8 positions match TRBD2. The CDR3 runs 14 residues. In germline, CDR1 is MNHEY, CDR2 SMNVEV (reference sequence). V was clipped by 3 bases and J by 4 bases; unmatched bases: 2. DNA for the CDR3: TGTGCCAGCAGTTTGAGCGGGGGATACAATGAGCAGTTCTTC. Protein: CASSLSGGYNEQFF.

The V call is TRBV19, the J call TRBJ2-1; TRBD2 aligns across 9 bases. This CDR3 is 15 amino acids long. The V gene's germline CDR1 is LNHDA and CDR2 SQIVND (reference sequence). V trimming: 5 bases; J trimming: 1 base; junction bases outside the gene matches: 3. CDR3: CASSETSGSYNEQFF. The DNA for the CDR3 is TGTGCCAGTAGTGAGACTAGCGGATCCTACAATGAGCAGTTCTTC. Full variable domain (outside the CDR3, taken from reference TRBV19 and TRBJ2-1): DGGITQSPKYLFRKEGQNVTLSCEQNLNHDAMYWYRQDPGQGLRLIYYSQIVNDFQKGDIAEGYSVSREKKESFPLTVTSAQKNPTAFYLCASSETSGSYNEQFFGPGTRLTVL.

This clone has just a few counts. This chain uses TRBV6-1 with TRBJ2-3, with D possibly being TRBD2 (6 bases). With 8 bases removed from V and 0 bases from J, the gap between germline ends came to 12 bases. CDR1 is MNHNS, CDR2 SASEGT, per germline. The CDR3 has 14 amino acids. The CDR3 here is CASWRAGSTDTQYF. Written as DNA, the CDR3 is TGTGCCAGCTGGAGGGCGGGCAGCACAGATACGCAGTATTTT.

The V gene is TRBV10-3, the J gene TRBJ1-5, with 11 bases lining up with TRBD1. Per the germline V gene, CDR1 is ENHRY and CDR2 is SYGVKD. The J segment lost 0 bases and the V segment lost 6 bases, leaving 7 bases of the junction unmatched. CDR3 length equals 17 residues. In DNA, the CDR3 is TGTGCCATCAGAGGAGGGACAGGGGGTACTAGCAATCAGCCCCAGCATTTT. Translation: CAIRGGTGGTSNQPQHF.

This clone occurred once. The genes are TRBV7-3 and TRBJ2-1; tentative D call: TRBD2 (5 bases). The CDR3 is made up of 18 amino acids. Trimming took off 4 bases at V and 0 bases at J, with 19 bases between the two ends. Germline V gene data show CDR1 as SGHTA and CDR2 as FQGTGA. The CDR3 sequence is CASSSRGMWRTSYNEQFF. The CDR3 DNA reads as TGTGCCAGCAGCTCACGAGGGATGTGGCGGACCTCCTACAATGAGCAGTTCTTC.

The chain combines TRBV5-1 with TRBJ1-2; a weak D match, TRBD1 (5 bases). V lost 0 bases and J lost 6, with 9 bases in between. The germline V gene encodes CDR1 SGHRS and CDR2 YFSETQ. The CDR3 is 13 residues long. The CDR3 sequence: CASSLGWGDGYTF. CDR3 DNA: TGCGCCAGCAGCTTGGGATGGGGGGATGGCTACACCTTC.

CDR3 sequence (DNA): TGTGCCAGCAGTAGGGACAGGGGGGGCAATCAGCCCCAGCATTTT. Its protein product is CASSRDRGGNQPQHF. The chain links TRBV5-8 to TRBJ1-5; 11 positions match TRBD1. Germline-derived CDR1 and CDR2 are SGHTS and YDEGEE. V dropped 5 bases and J dropped 2; count of bases not matched to a gene: 3. The CDR3 has 15 residues.

The chain is built from TRBV2 and TRBJ1-4; possible D gene TRBD1, 6 bases. Germline V gene data show CDR1 as SNHLY and CDR2 as FYNNEI. This CDR3 is built from 15 residues. V lost 2 bases and J 3 bases, leaving 10 bases between the germline ends. The CDR3 protein is CASSEMGAANEKLFF. The CDR3 nucleotides are TGTGCCAGCAGTGAAATGGGGGCTGCTAATGAAAAACTGTTTTTT.

The chain carries TRBV10-3 and TRBJ1-1, with a possible D match to TRBD1 (6 bases). Germline CDR1 reads ENHRY; CDR2 reads SYGVKD. V shed 3 bases and J shed 11 bases, with 10 bases lying between them. This CDR3 is 11 amino acids long. CDR3 sequence reads: CAISESGVAFF. In DNA form, the CDR3 reads TGTGCCATCAGTGAATCAGGGGTGGCTTTCTTT.

The chain couples TRBV5-4 to TRBJ2-3; TRBD2 is a possible D gene (6 bases). This CDR3 is 15 amino acids long. Germline V lookup: CDR1 SGHNT, CDR2 YYREEE (reference sequence). The V gene lost 4 bases and the J gene lost 2 bases, with 14 bases spanning the gap. CDR3 bases: TGTGCCAGCAGCCTTTCGGGACTTTTCACAGATACGCAGTATTTT. It is translated as CASSLSGLFTDTQYF.